The present T cell receptor beta chain was sequenced within a study of cytomegalovirus exposure and HLA in healthy donors. Study-level background: The study placed approximately 81% of its approximately 400 genotyped donors in the Caucasian-associated ancestry cluster. Study-wide findings and caveats: In vitro assays verified that three CMV-associated chains recognized CMV antigens specifically. Roughly uniform sequencing depth across donors was assumed, possibly incorrectly.

CDR3 length: 17 residues. CDR1 is SQVTM and CDR2 is ANQGSEA in the germline V gene. V shed 3 bases, J shed 5 bases, and the junction held 15 bases outside the gene matches. When sampled, the donors appeared nominally healthy, though they likely had unrecorded immune exposures. A multiplex PCR was run with 60 Vbeta primers and 13 Jbeta primers. Measured with immunoSEQ multiplex PCR; TCRdb has only the in-frame clones, and not every one. This table has about 200,000 clones, approximately 86% appearing once. This clone was counted a single time. No antigen is known for it. This TCR came from a woman aged 30 to 39 in good health and CMV-seronegative. The chain combines TRBV29-1 with TRBJ2-1, with 8 positions matching TRBD1. Sequencing was performed on PBMCs. CDR3 nucleotides: TGCAGCGTTGATGTGGACAGGGCGCGCTGGCCGAACAATGAGCAGTTCTTC. The encoded protein is CSVDVDRARWPNNEQFF.